This T cell receptor beta chain was obtained from a study of T cell responses to AZD1222 COVID-19 vaccine (dated by TCRdb to the early 2020s). For the study in its entirety: AZD1222 recipients whose second dose came at about 4 weeks and those whose second dose came at about 12 weeks were combined into one group, since spike-specific TCR depth and breadth did not differ between the two schedules. TCR sequencing was performed for over 230 trial participants, of whom roughly 200 were given two doses of AZD1222 and some 26 were given two doses of MenACWY control vaccine. Trial participants were enrolled by age into subgroups of 18-55, 56-69 and 70-plus years, and around 150, 28 and 57 TCR-sequenced participants, respectively, were included in these subgroups.

The time point tag for this specimen amounts to: baseline before first vaccination. Vaccinee samples came from UK trials COV001 and COV002, including a single-blind randomized controlled phase 2/3 trial of AZD1222 (ChAdOx1 nCoV-19) in healthy adults. For TCRbeta chain sequencing, PBMC samples from trial participants were taken at day 0 and at day 28 after the second dose. The germline V gene sets CDR1 to KGHDR and CDR2 to SFDVKD. Spanning cysteine to phenylalanine, the CDR3 consists of 13 amino acids. Only CDR3 DNA is held: 39 bases, read in frame from base 1. V is trimmed back by 7 bases and J by 7 bases, and the junction contains 8 bases that no gene match accounts for. Overall study results and their limits: After two AZD1222 doses, both the breadth and the depth of spike-specific TCRs were significantly higher than at day 0 and than in MenACWY recipients. Conclusions about previously exposed vaccinees are limited, since just 5 or 6 AZD1222 recipients were seropositive for SARS-CoV-2 at baseline. Participants were mostly white British and included more females than males, and it was suggested by the authors that clonal diversity may have been underestimated. No day 14 peak-response samples were available, so repertoires were characterized only after the peak T cell response. Vaccine-associated CD4 TCRs spanned the whole spike protein, with dominant responses in regions 160-218 and 743-854. Epitopes outside the regions mutated in the B.1.351 and B.1.1.7 variants were reportedly recognized by nearly half of the unique spike-specific TCRs. The 56-69-year group was small, and its depth increase did not reach significance, likely because of low power.

The CDR3 regions of human TCRbeta chains were subjected to immunosequencing. Processing in the source paper ran as follows. TCRs in the repertoires were matched against a reference library of SARS-CoV-2-specific TCRs that had been generated with the MIRA antigen-specificity platform. Breadth was defined as the fraction of unique TCRs that were SARS-CoV-2-associated. Depth was defined as the fraction of total T cells that were SARS-CoV-2-associated. Using the MIRA data, each spike-specific TCR was mapped to the spike region that the TCR reacts to and placed in a CD4 or CD8 class. Log10-transformed breadth and depth values were compared by one-way ANOVA with Sidak's multiple comparisons tests. TCRdb provides this immuneACCESS table in a form limited to in-frame rearrangements. Some clones are lacking; in checked studies, under half of them reflect an unresolved V gene, and why the rest are absent is not known. Clonal size and the V and J genes are those of that table, whereas D and trimming came from the DNA. This sample is represented by some 130,000 clones; roughly 90% of them were singletons. The ten largest clones represent around 2.7% of the sample.

On this clone: The antigen this receptor binds is unknown. Base qualities are not provided; no much larger clone lies one nucleotide away.

Here the sequenced sample was peripheral blood, taken on day 0 of AZD1222 vaccination. This TCR was sampled from an adult in good health. This receptor chain uses TRBV24-1 and TRBJ2-7; 8 bases in the middle match TRBD2. For the CDR3, the sequence is CATRPTSDGEQYF. The sequenced DNA is TGTGCCACCAGGCCGACTAGCGATGGTGAGCAGTACTTC.